This TCR beta chain was captured in a study of OX40 agonist ivuxolimab in advanced cancers. Some background on the complete study: Ivuxolimab was an agonistic, fully human IgG2 monoclonal antibody directed against OX40 (CD134), a costimulatory receptor. Intravenous ivuxolimab was administered to patients every 2 weeks at six dose levels: 0.01, 0.1, 0.3, 1.5, 3 and 10 mg/kg. Of the roughly 52 patients in dose escalation, about 19 had hepatocellular carcinoma, some 15 had melanoma, 9 had renal cell carcinoma and 9 had head and neck cancer. A male proportion of roughly 80% and a mean age of approximately 55 years, ranging from 23 to 79, were recorded for the dose-escalation cohort. Patients were allowed to have had prior anti-PD-1, anti-PD-L1 or anti-CTLA-4 therapy, and 30% to 40% of the dose-escalation patients had previously received checkpoint inhibitors. Three dose-escalation patients achieved partial responses, one with hepatocellular carcinoma and two with cutaneous melanoma. The purpose of peripheral TCRbeta sequencing was to test whether ivuxolimab changed TCR sequence diversity and led to clonal T-cell expansion. The monotherapy dose-escalation portion (N = 52 patients) of the phase I ivuxolimab trial is reported in the paper. Study-wide findings and limitations: At doses of 0.1 to 3.0 mg/kg, clonal expansion of both CD4+ and CD8+ blood T cells was observed from baseline to week 6. After ivuxolimab, CD8+ T cells had more expanded clones than CD4+ T cells on average. Low levels of normalized T-cell clonal expansion were also seen in some nonresponding patients. In the 0.1-3.0 mg/kg groups, partial responders had among the lowest normalized peripheral clonal expansion, particularly in CD8+ T cells. Which antigens the clonally expanded peripheral T cells were specific for was not determined.

Genomic DNA was extracted from sorted cells for sequencing of the TCRbeta CDR3 region. TCRbeta CDR3 regions were sequenced using the immunoSEQ Assay. TCRdb provides this immuneACCESS table in a form limited to in-frame rearrangements. Some clones are lacking; in checked studies, under half of them reflect an unresolved V gene, and why the rest are absent is not known. In this sample the table shows approximately 80,000 clones, about 90% of which occur a single time. The top ten constitute 8.4% of the sample. Notes on this clone: Its cognate antigen has yet to be identified. Per-nucleotide qualities are absent, and no much larger clonotype sits a single base away.

The CDR3 spans 12 residues, from the cysteine through the phenylalanine. Only CDR3 DNA remains: 36 bases, in frame from the first base. Deletion took 4 bases off V and 5 bases off J, with a span of 7 bases between the germline ends. The germline V gene sets CDR1 to LGHNA and CDR2 to YNFKEQ. The trial excluded patients who had a history of autoimmune disease or were on systemic immunosuppression. In every dose cohort, peripheral blood was drawn for TCR sequencing at baseline, cycle 4 day 1, and cycle 7 day 1. Samples came from an open-label, multicenter, first-in-human phase I dose-escalation trial of ivuxolimab. Adults with locally advanced or metastatic melanoma, renal cell, hepatocellular, or head and neck squamous cell carcinoma were enrolled in the trial. Before TCR sequencing, CD4+ T cells and CD8+ T cells from peripheral blood were sorted into separate populations.

This receptor was obtained from an adult with an advanced solid tumor such as melanoma, head and neck, liver or kidney cancer. Here the sequenced sample was CD4+ or CD8+ T cells sorted from blood, taken in a trial of the OX40 agonist ivuxolimab. The V and J segments used are TRBV4-2 and TRBJ2-3, with TRBD2 perhaps the D gene, on 6 matching bases. The DNA is as follows: TGTGCCAGCAGCCCGGAGGGAGATACGCAGTATTTT. Protein translation: CASSPEGDTQYF.